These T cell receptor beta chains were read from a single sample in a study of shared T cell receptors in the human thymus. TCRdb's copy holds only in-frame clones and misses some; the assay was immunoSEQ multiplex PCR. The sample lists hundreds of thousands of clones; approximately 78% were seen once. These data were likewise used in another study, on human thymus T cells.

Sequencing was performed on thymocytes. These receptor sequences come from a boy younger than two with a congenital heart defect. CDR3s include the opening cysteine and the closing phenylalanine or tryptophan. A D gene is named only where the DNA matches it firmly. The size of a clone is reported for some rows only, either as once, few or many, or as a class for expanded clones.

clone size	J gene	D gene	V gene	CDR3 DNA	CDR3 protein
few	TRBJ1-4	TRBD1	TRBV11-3	TGTGCCAGCAGCCCGGACAGGGACAGTGAAAAACTGTTTTTT	CASSPDRDSEKLFF
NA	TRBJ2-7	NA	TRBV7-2	TGTGCCAGCAGCGCCTACTACGAGCAGTACTTC	CASSAYYEQYF
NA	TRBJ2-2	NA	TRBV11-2	TGTGCCAGCAGCTTAGATCCCGGGAACACCGGGGAGCTGTTTTTT	CASSLDPGNTGELFF
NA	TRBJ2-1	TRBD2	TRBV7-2	TGTGCCAGCAGCCCTTCTAGCGGGAGGTGGAATGAGCAGTTCTTC	CASSPSSGRWNEQFF
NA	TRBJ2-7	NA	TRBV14	TGTGCCAGCAGCCCAGATTCCGGAAGGGCTTGGGGGGCCTACGAGCAGTACTTC	CASSPDSGRAWGAYEQYF
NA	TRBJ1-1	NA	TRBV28	TGTGCCAGCAGTTTTCGCGACAGCGCGAACACTGAAGCTTTCTTT	CASSFRDSANTEAFF
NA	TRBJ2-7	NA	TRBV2	TGTGCCAGCAGACAGGGTGGCTCCTACGAGCAGTACTTC	CASRQGGSYEQYF
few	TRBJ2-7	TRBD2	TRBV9	TGTGCCAGCAGCGTAGCTGCGGGAGCTCCCTACGAGCAGTACTTC	CASSVAAGAPYEQYF
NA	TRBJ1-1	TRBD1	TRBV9	TGTGCCAGCAGCCCCCTGGGACAGGAGGGGACTGAAGCTTTCTTT	CASSPLGQEGTEAFF
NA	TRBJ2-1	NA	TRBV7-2	TGTGCCAGCAGCTTAGGCGGGCAGCTCGAGCAGTTCTTC	CASSLGGQLEQFF
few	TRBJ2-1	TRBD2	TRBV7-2	TGTGCCAGCAGCCCAACTAGCGGGACCCCTATATTGGAGCAGTTCTTC	CASSPTSGTPILEQFF
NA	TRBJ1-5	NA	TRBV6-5	TGTGCCAGCAGTTACGCGGGCCCCCCGGGCAATCAGCCCCAGCATTTT	CASSYAGPPGNQPQHF
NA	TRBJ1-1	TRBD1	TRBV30	TGTGCCTGGAGTGTCTCCTTAGGGCCGTTCTGGGCAGGGGGCACTGAAGCTTTCTTT	CAWSVSLGPFWAGGTEAFF
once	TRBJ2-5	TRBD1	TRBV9	TGTGCCAGCAGCGTAGCGCGGGACAGGGCCCAAGAGACCCAGTACTTC	CASSVARDRAQETQYF
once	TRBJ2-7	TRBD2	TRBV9	TGTGCCAGCAGCGTAGTAGCGGGAGGGGACGAGCAGTACTTC	CASSVVAGGDEQYF
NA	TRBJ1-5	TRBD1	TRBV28	TGTGCCAGCAGTTTTGACAGGGAAGAGGGTACTAATCAGCCCCAGCATTTT	CASSFDREEGTNQPQHF
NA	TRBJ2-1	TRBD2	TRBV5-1	TGCGCCAGCATCGGGACTAGCGGTAATGAGCAGTTCTTC	CASIGTSGNEQFF
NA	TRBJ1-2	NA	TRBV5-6	TGTGCCAGCAGCCCGGGGGGGCAGGGTGACTTTAAGTATGGCTACACCTTC	CASSPGGQGDFKYGYTF
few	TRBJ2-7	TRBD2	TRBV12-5	TGTGCTAGTGGTTTGGTAAGGACTAGCCCTCTCGAGCAGTACTTC	CASGLVRTSPLEQYF
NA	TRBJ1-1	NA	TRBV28	TGTGCCAGCACCCGGACCGAGGGGAACACTGAAGCTTTCTTT	CASTRTEGNTEAFF
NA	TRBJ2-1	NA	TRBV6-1	TGTGCCAGCAGAGCCTATAGCGATGAGCAGTTCTTC	CASRAYSDEQFF
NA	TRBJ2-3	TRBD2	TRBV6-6	TGTGCCAGCAGTAACCGGGACTACCCCACAGATACGCAGTATTTT	CASSNRDYPTDTQYF
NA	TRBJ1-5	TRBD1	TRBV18	TGTGCCAGCTCACCGGACAGGGTCGGCCCTAGCAATCAGCCCCAGCATTTT	CASSPDRVGPSNQPQHF
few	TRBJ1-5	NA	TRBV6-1	TGTGCCAGCAATCCCCCGGGCAATCAGCCCCAGCATTTT	CASNPPGNQPQHF
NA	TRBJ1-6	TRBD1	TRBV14	TGTGCCAGCGGCGACAGGGGCAACTCACCCCTCCACTTT	CASGDRGNSPLHF
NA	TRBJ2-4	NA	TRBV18	TGTGCCAGCTCACCACGCGGGGGCTCCAAAAACATTCAGTACTTC	CASSPRGGSKNIQYF
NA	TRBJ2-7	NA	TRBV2	TGTGCCAGCAACAGCCTAGCGAGGTACGAGCAGTACTTC	CASNSLARYEQYF
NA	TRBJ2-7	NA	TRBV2	TGTGCCAGCAAGGAACAGGGCTACGAGCAGTACTTC	CASKEQGYEQYF
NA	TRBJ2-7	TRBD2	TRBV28	TGTGCCAGCAGCTCGCCCCGTAGCGGGAGACAAGGCTACGAGCAGTACTTC	CASSSPRSGRQGYEQYF
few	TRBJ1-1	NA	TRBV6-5	TGTGCCAGCAGCCCGGCCAGAGGGACTGAAGCTTTCTTT	CASSPARGTEAFF
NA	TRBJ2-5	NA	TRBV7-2	TGTGCCAGCAGCTTATACCCTCAAGACCCGCGGCAAGAGACCCAGTACTTC	CASSLYPQDPRQETQYF
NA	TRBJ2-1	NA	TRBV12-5	TGTGCTAGTGGTGCCACGGCGGGAAAGGCCTACAATGAGCAGTTCTTC	CASGATAGKAYNEQFF
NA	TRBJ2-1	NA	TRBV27	TGTGCCAGCAGGCTCAGGGACAATGAGCAGTTCTTC	CASRLRDNEQFF
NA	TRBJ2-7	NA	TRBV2	TGTGCCAGCAGAGGGCGGGGTGGCGCCCGCTACGAGCAGTACTTC	CASRGRGGARYEQYF
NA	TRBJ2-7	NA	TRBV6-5	TGTGCCAGCAGTTATGGACAGTACGGCGAGCAGTACTTC	CASSYGQYGEQYF
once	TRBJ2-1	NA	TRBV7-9	TGTGCCAGCAGCTTCCCTGGCGGCTTCTACAATGAGCAGTTCTTC	CASSFPGGFYNEQFF
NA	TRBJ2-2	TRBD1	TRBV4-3	TGCGCCAGCAGCCGAAATCGGGAACAGGGGACACCATACACCGGGGAGCTGTTTTTT	CASSRNREQGTPYTGELFF
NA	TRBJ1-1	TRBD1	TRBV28	TGTGCCAGCAGTTTATATCAGGGGGACCCGAACACTGAAGCTTTCTTT	CASSLYQGDPNTEAFF
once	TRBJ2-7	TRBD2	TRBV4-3	TGCGCCAGCAGCCAGGTTACTAGCGGGCGGTTCTTC	CASSQVTSGRFF
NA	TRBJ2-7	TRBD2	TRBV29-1	TGCAGCGCTGGGACTATTTACGAGCAGTACTTC	CSAGTIYEQYF
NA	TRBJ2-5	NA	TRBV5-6	TGTGCCAGCAGCTTGTCCGGGATTGGGCAAGAGACCCAGTACTTC	CASSLSGIGQETQYF
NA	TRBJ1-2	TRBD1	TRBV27	TGTGCCAGCAGTGGCAGAGGACAGGGTGGCGGCTACACCTTC	CASSGRGQGGGYTF
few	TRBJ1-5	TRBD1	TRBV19	TGTGCCAGTAGTGCTTGGGACAGGGAAAATCAGCCCCAGCATTTT	CASSAWDRENQPQHF
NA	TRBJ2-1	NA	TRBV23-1	TGCGCCAGCAGTCAATCGGACTCCCGAAGCTCCTACAATGAGCAGTTCTTC	CASSQSDSRSSYNEQFF
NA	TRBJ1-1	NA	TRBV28	TGTGCCAGCAGCCAACCAAAAGACGCCCCGAGGACTGAAGCTTTCTTT	CASSQPKDAPRTEAFF
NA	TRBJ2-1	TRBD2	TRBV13	TGTGCCAGCAGCTTAGGTGGACTAGCGGGGATCAATGAGCAGTTCTTC	CASSLGGLAGINEQFF
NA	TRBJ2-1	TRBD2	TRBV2	TGTGCCAGCAGGGGGGGACTAGCGGGAGAGCATGAGCAGTTCTTC	CASRGGLAGEHEQFF
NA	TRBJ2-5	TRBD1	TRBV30	TGTGCCTGGAGTGTGGGCAGGGGGCCCGGGGAGACCCAGTACTTC	CAWSVGRGPGETQYF
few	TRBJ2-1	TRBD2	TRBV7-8	TGTGCCAGCAGCTTAGGTTGGACTAGCGGCCACAATGAGCAGTTCTTC	CASSLGWTSGHNEQFF
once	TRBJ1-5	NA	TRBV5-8	TGTGCCAGCAGCCGACAATTCTACGACCTTAGCAATCAGCCCCAGCATTTT	CASSRQFYDLSNQPQHF
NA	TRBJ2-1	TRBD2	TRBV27	TGTGCCAGCAGTTTTTCTAGCGGGAGTGCCTACAATGAGCAGTTCTTC	CASSFSSGSAYNEQFF
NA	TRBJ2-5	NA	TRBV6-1	TGTGCCAGCAGTGAAGAAATCGTGAGGGCCGGAGAGACCCAGTACTTC	CASSEEIVRAGETQYF
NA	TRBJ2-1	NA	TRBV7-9	TGTGCCAGCAGCTTAGTGTGGGCTAGCAGCGATGAGCAGTTCTTC	CASSLVWASSDEQFF